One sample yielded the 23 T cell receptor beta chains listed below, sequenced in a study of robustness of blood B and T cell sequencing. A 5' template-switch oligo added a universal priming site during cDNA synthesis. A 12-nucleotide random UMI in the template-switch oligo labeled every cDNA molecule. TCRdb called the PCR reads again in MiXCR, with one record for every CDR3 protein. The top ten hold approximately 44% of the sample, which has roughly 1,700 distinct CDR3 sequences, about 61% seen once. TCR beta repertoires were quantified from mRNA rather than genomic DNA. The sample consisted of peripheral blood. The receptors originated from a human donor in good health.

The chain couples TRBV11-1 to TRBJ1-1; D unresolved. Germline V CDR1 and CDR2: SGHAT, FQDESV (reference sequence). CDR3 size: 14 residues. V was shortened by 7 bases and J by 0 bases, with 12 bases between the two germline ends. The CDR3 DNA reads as TGTGCCAGCATAAAGCGATACATGAACACTGAAGCTTTCTTT. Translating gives CASIKRYMNTEAFF.

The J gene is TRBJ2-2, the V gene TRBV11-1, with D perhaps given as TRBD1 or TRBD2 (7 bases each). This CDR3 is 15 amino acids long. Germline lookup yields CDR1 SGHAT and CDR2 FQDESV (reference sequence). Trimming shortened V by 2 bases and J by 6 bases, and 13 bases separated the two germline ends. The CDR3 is CASSLPQGGPGELFF. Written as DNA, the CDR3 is TGTGCCAGCAGCTTACCCCAGGGGGGGCCCGGGGAGCTGTTTTTT.

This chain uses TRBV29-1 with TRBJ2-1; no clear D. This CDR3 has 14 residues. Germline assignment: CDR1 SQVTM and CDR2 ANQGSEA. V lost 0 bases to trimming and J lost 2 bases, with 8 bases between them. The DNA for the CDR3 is TGCAGCGTTGAAGAGCAGCGAGCCTACAATGAGCAGTTCTTC. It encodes CSVEEQRAYNEQFF.

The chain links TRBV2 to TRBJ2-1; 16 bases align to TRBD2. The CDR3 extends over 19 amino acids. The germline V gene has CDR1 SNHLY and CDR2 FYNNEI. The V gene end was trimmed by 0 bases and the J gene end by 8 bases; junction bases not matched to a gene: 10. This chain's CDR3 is CASSEAVPGTSGGADEQFF. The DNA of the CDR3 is TGTGCCAGCAGTGAAGCGGTCCCCGGGACTAGCGGGGGGGCCGATGAGCAGTTCTTC.

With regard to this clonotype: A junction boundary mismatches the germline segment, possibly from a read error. As DNA, the CDR3 is TGTGCCAGTAGCAGACAGCCGGTCGTCACAGATATGCAGTATTTT. Translated: CASSRQPVVTDMQYF. V gene TRBV19 combines with J gene TRBJ2-3; D is perhaps TRBD1 (5 bases). Germline V gene lookup returns CDR1 LNHDA and CDR2 SQIVND (reference sequence). CDR3 length: 15 residues.

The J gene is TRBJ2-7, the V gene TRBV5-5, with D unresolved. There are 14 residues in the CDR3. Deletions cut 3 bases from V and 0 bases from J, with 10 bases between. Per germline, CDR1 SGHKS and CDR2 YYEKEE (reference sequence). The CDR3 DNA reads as TGTGCCAGCAGCTACACCCCCCTCTCCTACGAGCAGTACTTC. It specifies CASSYTPLSYEQYF.

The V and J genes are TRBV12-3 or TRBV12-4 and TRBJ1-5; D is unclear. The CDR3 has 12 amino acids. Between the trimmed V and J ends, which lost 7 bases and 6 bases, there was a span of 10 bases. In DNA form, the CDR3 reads TGTGCCAGCACCCTGGAAAGTCAGCCCCAGCATTTT. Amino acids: CASTLESQPQHF.

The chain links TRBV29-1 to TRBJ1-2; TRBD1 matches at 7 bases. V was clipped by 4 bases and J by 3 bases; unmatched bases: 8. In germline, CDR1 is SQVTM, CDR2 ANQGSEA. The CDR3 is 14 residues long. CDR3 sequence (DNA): TGCAGCGTTGTTATTGGAGGGGGCTACTATGGCTACACCTTC. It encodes CSVVIGGGYYGYTF.

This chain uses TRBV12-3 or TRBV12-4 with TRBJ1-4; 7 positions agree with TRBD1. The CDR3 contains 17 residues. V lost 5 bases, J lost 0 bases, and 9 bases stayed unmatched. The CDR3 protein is CASSLRVGTATNEKLFF. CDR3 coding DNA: TGTGCCAGCAGTCTACGTGTCGGGACAGCAACTAATGAAAAACTGTTTTTT.

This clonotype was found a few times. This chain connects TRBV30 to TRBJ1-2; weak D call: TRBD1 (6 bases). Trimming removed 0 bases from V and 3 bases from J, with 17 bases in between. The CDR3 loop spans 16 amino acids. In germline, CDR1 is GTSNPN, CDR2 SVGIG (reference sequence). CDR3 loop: CAWSVLRGVRHYGYTF. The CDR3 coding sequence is TGTGCCTGGAGTGTACTTAGGGGGGTACGGCACTATGGCTACACCTTC.

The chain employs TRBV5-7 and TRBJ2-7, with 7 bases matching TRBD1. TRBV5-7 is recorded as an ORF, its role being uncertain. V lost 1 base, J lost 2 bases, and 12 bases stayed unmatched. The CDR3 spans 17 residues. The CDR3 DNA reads TGTGCCAGCAGCTTGTATGAGGGGGCCCCTTGGGCCTACGAGCAGTACTTC. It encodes CASSLYEGAPWAYEQYF.

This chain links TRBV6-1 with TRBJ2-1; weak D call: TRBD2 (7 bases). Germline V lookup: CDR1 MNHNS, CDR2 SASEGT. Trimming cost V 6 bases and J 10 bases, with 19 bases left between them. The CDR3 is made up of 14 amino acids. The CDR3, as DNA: TGTGCCAGCAGCAGGGGACTATCCCCGGGGGAGCAGTTCTTC. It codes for CASSRGLSPGEQFF.

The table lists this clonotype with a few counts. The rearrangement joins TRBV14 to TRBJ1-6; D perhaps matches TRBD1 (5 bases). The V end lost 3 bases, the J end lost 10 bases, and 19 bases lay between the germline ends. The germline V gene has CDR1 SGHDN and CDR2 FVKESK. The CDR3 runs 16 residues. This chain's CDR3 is CASSQRTQAGGSPLHF. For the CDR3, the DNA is TGTGCCAGCAGCCAGAGGACACAGGCTGGGGGATCACCCCTCCACTTT.

CDR3 bases: TGTGCCTGGAGTCCCACCCGAGAAGCTTTCTTT. Translating gives CAWSPTREAFF. The V gene is TRBV30, the J gene TRBJ1-1; no clear D. Germline CDR1 is GTSNPN and CDR2 is SVGIG (reference sequence). CDR3 length equals 11 residues. Trimming removed 2 bases at V and 8 bases at J, with 9 bases between.

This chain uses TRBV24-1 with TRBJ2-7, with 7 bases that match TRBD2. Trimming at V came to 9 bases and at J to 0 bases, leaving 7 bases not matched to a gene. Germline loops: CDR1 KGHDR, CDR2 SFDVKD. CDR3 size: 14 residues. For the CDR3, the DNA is TGTGCCACCCTCCGCGGGGGTGGCTCCTACGAGCAGTACTTC. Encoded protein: CATLRGGGSYEQYF.

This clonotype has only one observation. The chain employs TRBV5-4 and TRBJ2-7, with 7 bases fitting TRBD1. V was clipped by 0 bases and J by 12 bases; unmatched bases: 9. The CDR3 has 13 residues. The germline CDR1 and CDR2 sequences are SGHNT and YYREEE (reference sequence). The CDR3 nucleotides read TGTGCCAGCAGCTTGGAGGGGGCACAGGGGTGGTACTTC. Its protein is CASSLEGAQGWYF.

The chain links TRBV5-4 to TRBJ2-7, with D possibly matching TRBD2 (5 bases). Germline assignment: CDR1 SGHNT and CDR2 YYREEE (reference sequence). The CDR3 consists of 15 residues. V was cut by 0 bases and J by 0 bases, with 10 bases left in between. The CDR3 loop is CASSLGRASSYEQYF. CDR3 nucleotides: TGTGCCAGCAGCTTGGGGCGGGCGAGCTCCTACGAGCAGTACTTC. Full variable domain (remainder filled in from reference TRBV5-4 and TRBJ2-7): ETGVTQSPTHLIKTRGQQVTLRCSSQSGHNTVSWYQQALGQGPQFIFQYYREEENGRGNFPPRFSGLQFPNYSSELNVNALELDDSALYLCASSLGRASSYEQYFGPGTRLTVT.

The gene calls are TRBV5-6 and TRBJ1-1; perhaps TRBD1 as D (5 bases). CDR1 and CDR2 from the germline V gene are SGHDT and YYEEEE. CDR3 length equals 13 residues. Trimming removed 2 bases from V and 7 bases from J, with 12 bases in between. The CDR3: CASSFPGRGEAFF. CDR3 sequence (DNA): TGTGCCAGCAGCTTTCCAGGGCGCGGTGAAGCTTTCTTT.

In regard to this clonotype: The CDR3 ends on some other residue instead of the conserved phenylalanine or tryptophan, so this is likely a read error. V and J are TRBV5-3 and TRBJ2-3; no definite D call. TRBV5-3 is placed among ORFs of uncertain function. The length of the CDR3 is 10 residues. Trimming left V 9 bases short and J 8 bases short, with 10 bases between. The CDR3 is CATYSATQYI. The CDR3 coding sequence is TGTGCCACCTATTCAGCTACGCAGTATATT.

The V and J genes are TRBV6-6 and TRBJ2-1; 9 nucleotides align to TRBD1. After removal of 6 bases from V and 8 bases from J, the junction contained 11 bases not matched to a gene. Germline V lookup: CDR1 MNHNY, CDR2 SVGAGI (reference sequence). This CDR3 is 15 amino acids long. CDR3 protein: CASRRTGARVDEQFF. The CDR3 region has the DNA TGTGCCAGCAGGCGGACAGGGGCTAGGGTCGATGAGCAGTTCTTC.

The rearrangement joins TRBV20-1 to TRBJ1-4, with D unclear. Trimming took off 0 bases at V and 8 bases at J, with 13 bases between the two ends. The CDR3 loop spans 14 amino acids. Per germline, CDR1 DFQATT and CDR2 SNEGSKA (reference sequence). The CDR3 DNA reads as TGCAGTGCTAGAGATTCTGAGGGAGCCGAAAAACTGTTTTTT. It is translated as CSARDSEGAEKLFF.

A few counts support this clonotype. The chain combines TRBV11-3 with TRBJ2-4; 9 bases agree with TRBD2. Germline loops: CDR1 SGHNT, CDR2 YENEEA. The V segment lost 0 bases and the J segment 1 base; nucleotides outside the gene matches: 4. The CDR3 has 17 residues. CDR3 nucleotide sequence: TGTGCCAGCAGCTTAGATGGCGGGGGGGGTGCCAAAAACATTCAGTACTTC. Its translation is CASSLDGGGGAKNIQYF.

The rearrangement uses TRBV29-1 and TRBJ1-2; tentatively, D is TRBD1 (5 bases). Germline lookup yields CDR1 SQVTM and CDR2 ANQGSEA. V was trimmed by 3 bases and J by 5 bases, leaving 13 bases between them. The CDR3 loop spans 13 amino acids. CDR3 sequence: CSVDRDLVYGYTF. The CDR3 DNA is TGCAGCGTTGACAGGGATTTGGTTTATGGCTACACCTTC.